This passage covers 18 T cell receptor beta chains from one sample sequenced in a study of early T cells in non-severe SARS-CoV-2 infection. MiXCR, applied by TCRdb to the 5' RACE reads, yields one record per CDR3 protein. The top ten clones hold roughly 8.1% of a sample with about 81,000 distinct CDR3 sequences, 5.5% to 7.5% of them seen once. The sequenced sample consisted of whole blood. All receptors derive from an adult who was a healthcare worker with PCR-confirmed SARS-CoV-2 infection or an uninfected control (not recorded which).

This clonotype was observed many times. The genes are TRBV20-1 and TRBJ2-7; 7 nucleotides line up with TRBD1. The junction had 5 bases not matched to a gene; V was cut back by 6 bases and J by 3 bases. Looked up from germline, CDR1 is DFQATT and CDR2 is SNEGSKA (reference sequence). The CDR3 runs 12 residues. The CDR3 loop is CSATGQVYEQYF. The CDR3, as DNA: TGCAGTGCCACAGGACAGGTCTACGAGCAGTACTTC.

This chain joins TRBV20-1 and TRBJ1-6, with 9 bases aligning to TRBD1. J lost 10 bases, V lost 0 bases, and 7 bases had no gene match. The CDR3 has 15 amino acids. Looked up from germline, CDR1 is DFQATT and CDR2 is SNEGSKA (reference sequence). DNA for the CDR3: TGCAGTGCTAGAGAGGGGACAGGGAGAGGATCACCCCTCCACTTT. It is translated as CSAREGTGRGSPLHF.

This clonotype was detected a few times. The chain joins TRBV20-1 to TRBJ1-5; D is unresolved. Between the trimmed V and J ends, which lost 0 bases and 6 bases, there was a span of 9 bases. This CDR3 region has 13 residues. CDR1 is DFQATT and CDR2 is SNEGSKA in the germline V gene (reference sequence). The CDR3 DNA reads TGCAGTGCTAGAGATTACGCAGGTCAGCCCCAGCATTTT. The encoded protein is CSARDYAGQPQHF.

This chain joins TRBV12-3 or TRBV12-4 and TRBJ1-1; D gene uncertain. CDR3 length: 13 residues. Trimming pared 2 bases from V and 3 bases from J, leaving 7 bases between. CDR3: CASSLRRDTEAFF. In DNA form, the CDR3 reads TGTGCCAGCAGTTTAAGAAGGGACACTGAAGCTTTCTTT.

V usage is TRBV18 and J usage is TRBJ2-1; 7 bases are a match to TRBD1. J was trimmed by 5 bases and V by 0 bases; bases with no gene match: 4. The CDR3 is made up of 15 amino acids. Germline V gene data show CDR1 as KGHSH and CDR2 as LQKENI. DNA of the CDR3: TGTGCCAGCTCACCACCGACAGGGTTTAACAATGAGCAGTTCTTC. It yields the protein CASSPPTGFNNEQFF.

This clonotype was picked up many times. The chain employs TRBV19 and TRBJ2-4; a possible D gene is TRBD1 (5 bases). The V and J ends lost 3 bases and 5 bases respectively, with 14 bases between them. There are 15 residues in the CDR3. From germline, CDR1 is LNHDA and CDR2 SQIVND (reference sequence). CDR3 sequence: CASSMVQDTQNIQYF. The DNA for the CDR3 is TGTGCCAGTAGTATGGTCCAGGACACCCAAAACATTCAGTACTTC.

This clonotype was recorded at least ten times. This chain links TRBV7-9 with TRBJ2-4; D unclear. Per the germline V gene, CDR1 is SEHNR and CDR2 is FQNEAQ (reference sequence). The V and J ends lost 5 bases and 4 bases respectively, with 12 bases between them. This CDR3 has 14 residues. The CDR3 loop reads CASSNAHGKNIQYF. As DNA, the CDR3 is TGTGCCAGCAGCAACGCACACGGAAAAAACATTCAGTACTTC.

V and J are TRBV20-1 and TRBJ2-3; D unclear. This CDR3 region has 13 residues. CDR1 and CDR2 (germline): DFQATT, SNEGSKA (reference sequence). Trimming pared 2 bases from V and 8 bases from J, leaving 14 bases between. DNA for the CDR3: TGCAGTGCTAGACCCGCGGTTGGCCGTACGCAGTATTTT. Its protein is CSARPAVGRTQYF.

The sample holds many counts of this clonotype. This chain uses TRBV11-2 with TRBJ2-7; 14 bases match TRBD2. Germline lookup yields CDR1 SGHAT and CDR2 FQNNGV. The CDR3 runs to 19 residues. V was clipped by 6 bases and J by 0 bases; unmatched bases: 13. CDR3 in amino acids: CASRRAGTSGSSASYEQYF. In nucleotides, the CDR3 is TGTGCCAGCAGAAGAGCTGGGACTAGCGGGAGTTCAGCCTCCTACGAGCAGTACTTC.

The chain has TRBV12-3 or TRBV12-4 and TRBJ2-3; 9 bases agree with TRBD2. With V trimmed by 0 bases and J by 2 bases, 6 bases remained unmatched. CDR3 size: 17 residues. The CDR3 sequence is CASSLASVAGDTDTQYF. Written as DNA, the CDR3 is TGTGCCAGCAGTTTAGCTTCAGTAGCGGGAGACACAGATACGCAGTATTTT.

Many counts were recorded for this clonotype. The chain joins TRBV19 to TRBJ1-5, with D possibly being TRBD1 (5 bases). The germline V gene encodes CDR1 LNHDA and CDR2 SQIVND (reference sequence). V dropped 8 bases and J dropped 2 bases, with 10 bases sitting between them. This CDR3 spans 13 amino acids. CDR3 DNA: TGTGCCAGTGGGGGGTTTGGCAATCAGCCCCAGCATTTT. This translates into CASGGFGNQPQHF.

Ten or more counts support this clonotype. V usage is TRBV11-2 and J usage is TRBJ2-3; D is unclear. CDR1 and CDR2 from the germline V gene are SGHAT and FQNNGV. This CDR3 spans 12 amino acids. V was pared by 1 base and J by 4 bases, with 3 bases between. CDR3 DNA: TGTGCCAGCAGCTTAGTCCCAGATACGCAGTATTTT. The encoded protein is CASSLVPDTQYF. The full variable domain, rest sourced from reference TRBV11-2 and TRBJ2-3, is EAGVAQSPRYKIIEKRQSVAFWCNPISGHATLYWYQQILGQGPKLLIQFQNNGVVDDSQLPKDRFSAERLKGVDSTLKIQPAKLEDSAVYLCASSLVPDTQYFGPGTRLTVL.

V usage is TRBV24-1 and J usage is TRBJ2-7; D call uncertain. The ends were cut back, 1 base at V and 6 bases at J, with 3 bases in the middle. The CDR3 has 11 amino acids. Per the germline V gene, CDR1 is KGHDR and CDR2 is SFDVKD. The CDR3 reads CATSDFSEQYF. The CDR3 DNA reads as TGTGCCACCAGTGATTTTTCCGAGCAGTACTTC.

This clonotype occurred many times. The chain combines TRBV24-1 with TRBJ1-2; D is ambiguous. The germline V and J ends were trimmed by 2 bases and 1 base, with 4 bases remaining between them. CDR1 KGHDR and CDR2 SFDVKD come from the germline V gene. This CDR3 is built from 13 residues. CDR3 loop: CATSDSYNYGYTF. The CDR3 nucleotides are TGTGCCACCAGTGATTCCTATAACTATGGCTACACCTTC.

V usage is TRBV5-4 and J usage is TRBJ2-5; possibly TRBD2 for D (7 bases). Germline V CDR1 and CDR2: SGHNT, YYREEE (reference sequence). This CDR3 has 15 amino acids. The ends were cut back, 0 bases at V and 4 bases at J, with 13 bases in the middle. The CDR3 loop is CASSLVRGARETQYF. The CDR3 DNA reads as TGTGCCAGCAGCTTGGTACGGGGGGCGAGAGAGACCCAGTACTTC. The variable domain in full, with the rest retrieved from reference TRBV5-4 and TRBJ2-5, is ETGVTQSPTHLIKTRGQQVTLRCSSQSGHNTVSWYQQALGQGPQFIFQYYREEENGRGNFPPRFSGLQFPNYSSELNVNALELDDSALYLCASSLVRGARETQYFGPGTRLLVL.

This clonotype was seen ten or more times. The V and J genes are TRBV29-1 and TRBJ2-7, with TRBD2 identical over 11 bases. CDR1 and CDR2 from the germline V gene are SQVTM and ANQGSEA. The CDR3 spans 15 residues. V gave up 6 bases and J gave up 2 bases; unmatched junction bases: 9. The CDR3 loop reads CSVGGTSGGPYEQYF. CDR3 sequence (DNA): TGCAGCGTGGGCGGAACTAGCGGGGGACCCTACGAGCAGTACTTC.

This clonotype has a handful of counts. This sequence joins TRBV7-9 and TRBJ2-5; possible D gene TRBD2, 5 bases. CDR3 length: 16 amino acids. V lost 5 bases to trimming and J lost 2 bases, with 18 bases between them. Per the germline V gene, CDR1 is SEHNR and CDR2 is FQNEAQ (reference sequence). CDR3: CASSRPGLYQQETQYF. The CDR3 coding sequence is TGTGCCAGCAGCCGCCCAGGACTCTACCAACAAGAGACCCAGTACTTC.

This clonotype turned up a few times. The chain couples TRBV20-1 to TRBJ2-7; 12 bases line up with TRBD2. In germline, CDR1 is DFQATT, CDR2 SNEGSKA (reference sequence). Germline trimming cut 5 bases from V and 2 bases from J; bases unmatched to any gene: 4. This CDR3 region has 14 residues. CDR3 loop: CSAGTSGGPYEQYF. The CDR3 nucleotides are TGCAGTGCTGGAACTAGCGGGGGGCCCTACGAGCAGTACTTC.